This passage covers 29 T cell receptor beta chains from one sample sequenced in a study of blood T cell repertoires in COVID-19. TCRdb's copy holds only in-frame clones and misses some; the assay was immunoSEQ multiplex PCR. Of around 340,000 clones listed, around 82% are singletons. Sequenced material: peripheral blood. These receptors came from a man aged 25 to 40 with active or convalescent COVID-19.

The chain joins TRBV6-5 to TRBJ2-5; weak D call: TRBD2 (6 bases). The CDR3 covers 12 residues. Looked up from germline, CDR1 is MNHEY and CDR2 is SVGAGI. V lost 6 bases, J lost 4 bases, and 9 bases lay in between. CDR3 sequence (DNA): TGTGCCAGCAGCCGGGGGACAGAGACCCAGTACTTC. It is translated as CASSRGTETQYF.

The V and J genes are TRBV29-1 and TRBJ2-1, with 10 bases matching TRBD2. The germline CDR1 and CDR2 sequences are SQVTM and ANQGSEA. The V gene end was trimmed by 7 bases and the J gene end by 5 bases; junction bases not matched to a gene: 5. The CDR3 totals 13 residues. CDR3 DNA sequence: TGCAGCGCCCGGACTAGCGGAGACAATGAGCAGTTCTTC. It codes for CSARTSGDNEQFF.

The CDR3 DNA is TGTGCCAGCAGCCCGCCCCAGGGGTATGGCTACACCTTC. Translation: CASSPPQGYGYTF. J is TRBJ1-2 and V is TRBV7-2; the D gene is possibly TRBD1 (6 bases). The CDR3 runs to 13 residues. The germline V and J ends were trimmed by 5 bases and 5 bases, with 12 bases remaining between them. The germline V gene has CDR1 SGHTA and CDR2 FQGNSA. The full variable domain, in which reference TRBV7-2 and TRBJ1-2 provide the parts outside the CDR3, is GAGVSQSPSNKVTEKGKDVELRCDPISGHTALYWYRQSLGQGLEFLIYFQGNSAPDKSGLPSDRFSAERTGGSVSTLTIQRTQQEDSAVYLCASSPPQGYGYTFGSGTRLTVV.

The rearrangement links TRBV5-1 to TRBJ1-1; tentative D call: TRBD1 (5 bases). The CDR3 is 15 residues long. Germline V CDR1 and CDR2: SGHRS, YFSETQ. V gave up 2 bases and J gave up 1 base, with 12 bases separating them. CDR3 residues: CASSLPMTENTEAFF. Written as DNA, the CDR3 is TGCGCCAGCAGCTTACCAATGACAGAGAACACTGAAGCTTTCTTT.

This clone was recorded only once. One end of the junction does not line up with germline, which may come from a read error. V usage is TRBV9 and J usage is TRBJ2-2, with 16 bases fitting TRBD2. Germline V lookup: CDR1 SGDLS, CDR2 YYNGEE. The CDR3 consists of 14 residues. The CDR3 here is CASSAGTSGGVLFF. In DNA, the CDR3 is TGTGCCAGCAGCGCCGGGACTAGCGGGGGGGTGCTGTTTTTT.

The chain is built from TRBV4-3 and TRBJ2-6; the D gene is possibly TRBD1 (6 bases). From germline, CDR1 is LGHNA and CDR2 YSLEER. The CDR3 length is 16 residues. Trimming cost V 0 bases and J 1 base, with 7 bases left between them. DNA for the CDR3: TGCGCCAGCAGCCAAGATGGGACATCTGGGGCCAACGTCCTGACTTTC. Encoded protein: CASSQDGTSGANVLTF.

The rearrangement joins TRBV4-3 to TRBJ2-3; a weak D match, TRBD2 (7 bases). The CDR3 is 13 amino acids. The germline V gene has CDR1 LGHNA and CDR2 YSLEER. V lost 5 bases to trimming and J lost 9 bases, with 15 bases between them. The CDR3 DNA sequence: TGCGCCAGCAGCGACGGGGGGCCCGGAACGCAGTATTTT. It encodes CASSDGGPGTQYF.

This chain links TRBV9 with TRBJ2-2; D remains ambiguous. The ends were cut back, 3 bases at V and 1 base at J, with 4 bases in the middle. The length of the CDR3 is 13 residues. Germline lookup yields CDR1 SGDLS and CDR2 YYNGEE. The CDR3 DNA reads TGTGCCAGCAGCGGAGAGAACACCGGGGAGCTGTTTTTT. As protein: CASSGENTGELFF.

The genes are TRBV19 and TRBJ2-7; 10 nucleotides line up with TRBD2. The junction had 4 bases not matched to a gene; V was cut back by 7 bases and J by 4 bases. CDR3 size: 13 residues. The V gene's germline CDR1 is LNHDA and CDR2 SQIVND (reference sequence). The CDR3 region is CASMASGGYEQYF. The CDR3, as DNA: TGTGCCAGTATGGCTAGCGGGGGTTACGAGCAGTACTTC. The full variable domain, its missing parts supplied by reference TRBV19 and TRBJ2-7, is DGGITQSPKYLFRKEGQNVTLSCEQNLNHDAMYWYRQDPGQGLRLIYYSQIVNDFQKGDIAEGYSVSREKKESFPLTVTSAQKNPTAFYLCASMASGGYEQYFGPGTRLTVT.

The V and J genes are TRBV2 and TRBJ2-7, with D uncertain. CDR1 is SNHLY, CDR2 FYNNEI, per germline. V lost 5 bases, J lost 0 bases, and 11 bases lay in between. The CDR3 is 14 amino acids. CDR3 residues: CASSRVRSSYEQYF. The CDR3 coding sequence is TGTGCCAGCAGTCGCGTCCGGAGCTCCTACGAGCAGTACTTC. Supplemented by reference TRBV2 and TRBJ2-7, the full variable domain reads EPEVTQTPSHQVTQMGQEVILRCVPISNHLYFYWYRQILGQKVEFLVSFYNNEISEKSEIFDDQFSVERPDGSNFTLKIRSTKLEDSAMYFCASSRVRSSYEQYFGPGTRLTVT.

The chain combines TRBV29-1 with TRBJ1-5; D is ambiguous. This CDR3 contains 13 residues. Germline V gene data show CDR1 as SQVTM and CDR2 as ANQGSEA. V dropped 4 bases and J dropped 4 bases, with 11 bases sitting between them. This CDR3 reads CSVGSGRNQPQHF. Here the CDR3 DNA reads TGCAGCGTTGGGTCAGGAAGAAATCAGCCCCAGCATTTT. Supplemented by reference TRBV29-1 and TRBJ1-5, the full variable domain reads SAVISQKPSRDICQRGTSLTIQCQVDSQVTMMFWYRQQPGQSLTLIATANQGSEATYESGFVIDKFPISRPNLTFSTLTVSNMSPEDSSIYLCSVGSGRNQPQHFGDGTRLSIL.

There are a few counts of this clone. This CDR3 is CASSIGAGRGEQFF. The CDR3 nucleotides read TGTGCCAGTAGTATAGGGGCAGGGAGGGGTGAGCAGTTCTTC. The chain employs TRBV19 and TRBJ2-1, with 7 bases that match TRBD2. Unmatched junction bases numbered 6, after V lost 1 base and J lost 9 bases. Germline-derived CDR1 and CDR2 are LNHDA and SQIVND (reference sequence). The CDR3 loop spans 14 amino acids. The whole variable domain, filled in from reference TRBV19 and TRBJ2-1, reads DGGITQSPKYLFRKEGQNVTLSCEQNLNHDAMYWYRQDPGQGLRLIYYSQIVNDFQKGDIAEGYSVSREKKESFPLTVTSAQKNPTAFYLCASSIGAGRGEQFFGPGTRLTVL.

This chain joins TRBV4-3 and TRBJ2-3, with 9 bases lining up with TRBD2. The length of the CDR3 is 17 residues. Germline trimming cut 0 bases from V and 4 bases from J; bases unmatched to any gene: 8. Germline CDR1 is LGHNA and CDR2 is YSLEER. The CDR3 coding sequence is TGCGCCAGCAGCCAAGATTTGGTTGGACTAGCGTCAGATACGCAGTATTTT. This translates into CASSQDLVGLASDTQYF.

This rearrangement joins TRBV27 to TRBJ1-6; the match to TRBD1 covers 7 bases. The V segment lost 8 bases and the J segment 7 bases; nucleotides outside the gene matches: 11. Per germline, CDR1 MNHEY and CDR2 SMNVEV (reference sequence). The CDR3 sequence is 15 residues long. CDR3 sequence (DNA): TGTGCCAGCGGCTTGGGACAGATCCAAAATTCACCCCTCCACTTT. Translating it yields CASGLGQIQNSPLHF.

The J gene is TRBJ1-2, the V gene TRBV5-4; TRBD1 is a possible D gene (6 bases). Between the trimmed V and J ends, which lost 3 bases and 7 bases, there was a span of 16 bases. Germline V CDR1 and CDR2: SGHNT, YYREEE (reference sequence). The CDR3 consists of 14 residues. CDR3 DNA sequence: TGTGCCAGCAGCTGGTTGCAGGGGAGAGGTGGCTACACCTTC. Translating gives CASSWLQGRGGYTF.

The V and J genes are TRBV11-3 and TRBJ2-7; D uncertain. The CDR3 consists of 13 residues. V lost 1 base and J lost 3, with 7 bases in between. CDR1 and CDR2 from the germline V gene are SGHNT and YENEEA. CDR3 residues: CASSLARNYEQYF. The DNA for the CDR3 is TGTGCCAGCAGCTTAGCCAGAAACTACGAGCAGTACTTC.

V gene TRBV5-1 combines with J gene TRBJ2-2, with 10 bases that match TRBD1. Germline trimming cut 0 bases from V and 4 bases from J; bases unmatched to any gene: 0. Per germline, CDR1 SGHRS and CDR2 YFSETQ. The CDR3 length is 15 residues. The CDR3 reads CASSLGDRGTGELFF. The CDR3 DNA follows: TGCGCCAGCAGCTTGGGGGACAGGGGCACCGGGGAGCTGTTTTTT.

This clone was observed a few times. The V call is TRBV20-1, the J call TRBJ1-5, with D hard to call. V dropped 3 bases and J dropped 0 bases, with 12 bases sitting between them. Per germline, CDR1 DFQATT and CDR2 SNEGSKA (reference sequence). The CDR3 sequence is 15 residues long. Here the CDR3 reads CSASSAVGSNQPQHF. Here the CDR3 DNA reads TGCAGTGCTAGTTCCGCGGTGGGTAGCAATCAGCCCCAGCATTTT.

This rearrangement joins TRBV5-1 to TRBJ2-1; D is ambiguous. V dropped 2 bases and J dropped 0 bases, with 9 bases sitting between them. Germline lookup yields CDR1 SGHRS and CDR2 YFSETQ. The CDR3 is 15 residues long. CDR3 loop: CASSFVQSSYNEQFF. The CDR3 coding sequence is TGCGCCAGCAGCTTTGTACAGAGCTCCTACAATGAGCAGTTCTTC. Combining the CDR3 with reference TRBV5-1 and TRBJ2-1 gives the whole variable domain KAGVTQTPRYLIKTRGQQVTLSCSPISGHRSVSWYQQTPGQGLQFLFEYFSETQRNKGNFPGRFSGRQFSNSRSEMNVSTLELGDSALYLCASSFVQSSYNEQFFGPGTRLTVL.

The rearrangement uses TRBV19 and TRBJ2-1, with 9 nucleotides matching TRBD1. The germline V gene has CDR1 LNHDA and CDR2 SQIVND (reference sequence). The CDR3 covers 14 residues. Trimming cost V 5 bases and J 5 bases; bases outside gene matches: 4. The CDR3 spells CASSFGTGHNEQFF. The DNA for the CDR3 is TGTGCCAGTAGTTTTGGGACAGGGCACAATGAGCAGTTCTTC.

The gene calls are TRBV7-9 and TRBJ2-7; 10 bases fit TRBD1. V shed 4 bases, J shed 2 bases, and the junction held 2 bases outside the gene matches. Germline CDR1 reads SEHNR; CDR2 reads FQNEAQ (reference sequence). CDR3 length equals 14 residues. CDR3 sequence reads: CASSSGTGAYEQYF. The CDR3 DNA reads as TGTGCCAGCAGCTCCGGGACAGGGGCCTACGAGCAGTACTTC.

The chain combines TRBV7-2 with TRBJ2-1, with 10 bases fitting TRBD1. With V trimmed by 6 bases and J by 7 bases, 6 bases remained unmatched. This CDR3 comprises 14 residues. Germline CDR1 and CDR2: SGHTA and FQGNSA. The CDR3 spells CASRYGTGDNEQFF. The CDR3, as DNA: TGTGCCAGCAGGTACGGGACAGGGGATAATGAGCAGTTCTTC.

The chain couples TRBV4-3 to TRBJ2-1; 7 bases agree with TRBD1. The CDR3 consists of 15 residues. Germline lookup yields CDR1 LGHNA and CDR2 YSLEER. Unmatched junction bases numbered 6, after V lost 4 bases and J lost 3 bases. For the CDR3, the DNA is TGCGCCAGCAGCCTTAACCGGGACAGCTACAATGAGCAGTTCTTC. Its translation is CASSLNRDSYNEQFF.

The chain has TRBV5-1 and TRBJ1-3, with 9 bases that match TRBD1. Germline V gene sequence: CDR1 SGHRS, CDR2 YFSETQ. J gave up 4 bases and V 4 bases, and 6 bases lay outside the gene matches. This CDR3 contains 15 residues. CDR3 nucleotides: TGCGCCAGCAGCCCCCGGGACAGGGAAGGAAACACCATATATTTT. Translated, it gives CASSPRDREGNTIYF.

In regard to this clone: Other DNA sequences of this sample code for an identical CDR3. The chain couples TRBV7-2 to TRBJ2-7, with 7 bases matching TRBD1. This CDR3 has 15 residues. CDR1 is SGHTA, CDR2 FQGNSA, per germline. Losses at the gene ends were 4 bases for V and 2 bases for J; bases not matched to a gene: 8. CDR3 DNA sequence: TGTGCCAGCAGCTCGGGACAGTCCACGGCCTACGAGCAGTACTTC. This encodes CASSSGQSTAYEQYF.

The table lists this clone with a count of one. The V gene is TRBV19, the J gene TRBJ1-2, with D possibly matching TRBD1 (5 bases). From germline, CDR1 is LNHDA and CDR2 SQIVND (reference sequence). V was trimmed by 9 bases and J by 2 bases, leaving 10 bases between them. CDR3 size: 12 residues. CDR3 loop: CASRQGNYGYTF. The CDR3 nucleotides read TGTGCCAGCCGGCAGGGAAACTATGGCTACACCTTC.

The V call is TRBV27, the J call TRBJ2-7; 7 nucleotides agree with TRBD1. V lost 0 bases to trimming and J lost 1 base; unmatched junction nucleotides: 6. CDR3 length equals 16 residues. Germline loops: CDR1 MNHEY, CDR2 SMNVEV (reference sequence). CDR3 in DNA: TGTGCCAGCAGTTTATCTGTTGCGACAGGGTCCTACGAGCAGTACTTC. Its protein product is CASSLSVATGSYEQYF.

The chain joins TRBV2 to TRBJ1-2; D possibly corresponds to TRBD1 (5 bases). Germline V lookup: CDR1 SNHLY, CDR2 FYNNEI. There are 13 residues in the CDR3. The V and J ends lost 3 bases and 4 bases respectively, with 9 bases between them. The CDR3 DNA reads TGTGCCAGCAGTGAGTACAGGCTCTATGGCTACACCTTC. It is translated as CASSEYRLYGYTF. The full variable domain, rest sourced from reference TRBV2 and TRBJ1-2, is EPEVTQTPSHQVTQMGQEVILRCVPISNHLYFYWYRQILGQKVEFLVSFYNNEISEKSEIFDDQFSVERPDGSNFTLKIRSTKLEDSAMYFCASSEYRLYGYTFGSGTRLTVV.

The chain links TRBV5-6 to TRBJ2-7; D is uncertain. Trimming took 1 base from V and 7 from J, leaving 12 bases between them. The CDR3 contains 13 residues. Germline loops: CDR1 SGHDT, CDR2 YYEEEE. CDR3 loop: CASSLSNRLEQYF. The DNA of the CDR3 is TGTGCCAGCAGCTTGAGTAATCGTCTAGAGCAGTACTTC.